This T cell receptor beta chain was profiled in a study of cytomegalovirus exposure and HLA in healthy donors. The overall study: Early released data had tens of millions of unique TCRs, all coming from HLA-typed donors. Study-wide findings and caveats: A likely sequencing artifact accounted for one observed cluster of highly shared sequence variants. Information on immune exposure was restricted to one variable (CMV serostatus).

This clone was observed a few times. The antigen is not known. A junction boundary mismatches the germline segment, possibly from a read error. It was with 60 Vbeta and 13 Jbeta primers that the PCR ran. The repertoire was sequenced with immunoSEQ multiplex PCR; TCRdb's copy has only in-frame clones and lacks some. The table has more than 150,000 clones, over 70% seen once; the top ten hold around 2.1%. The CDR3 runs 14 residues. CDR1 and CDR2 from the germline V gene are SGHNT and YYREEE (reference sequence). Sampled while nominally healthy, donors likely had unrecorded immune exposures. The receptor's source is a young woman in good health and CMV-seropositive. V is TRBV5-4 and J is TRBJ1-2; TRBD1 is a possible D gene (5 bases). Sequencing was carried out using PBMCs. In nucleotides, the CDR3 is TGCGCCAGCAGCCAAGATGTCGGTCGGGGGGGCTACACCTTC. As protein: CASSQDVGRGGYTF.